This T cell receptor beta chain derives from a study of early T cells in non-severe SARS-CoV-2 infection. In its sample, this clonotype was seen many times. The library protocol tagged individual cDNA molecules with unique molecular identifiers. Using its own MiXCR run on the 5' RACE reads, TCRdb lists one record per CDR3 protein. The table includes just over 70,000 distinct CDR3 sequences, around 13% detected once. Sequencing was performed on whole blood. The sequence was obtained from an adult who was a healthcare worker with PCR-confirmed SARS-CoV-2 infection or an uninfected control (not recorded which).

CDR3 sequence (DNA): TGCGCCAGCAGCCAAGAAGTGGCCGGGTACAGCAATCAGCCCCAGCATTTT. Its translation is CASSQEVAGYSNQPQHF. The chain links TRBV4-3 to TRBJ1-5; D gene unclear. The CDR3 has 17 amino acids. Trimming pared 0 bases from V and 1 base from J, leaving 13 bases between. From germline, CDR1 is LGHNA and CDR2 YSLEER.